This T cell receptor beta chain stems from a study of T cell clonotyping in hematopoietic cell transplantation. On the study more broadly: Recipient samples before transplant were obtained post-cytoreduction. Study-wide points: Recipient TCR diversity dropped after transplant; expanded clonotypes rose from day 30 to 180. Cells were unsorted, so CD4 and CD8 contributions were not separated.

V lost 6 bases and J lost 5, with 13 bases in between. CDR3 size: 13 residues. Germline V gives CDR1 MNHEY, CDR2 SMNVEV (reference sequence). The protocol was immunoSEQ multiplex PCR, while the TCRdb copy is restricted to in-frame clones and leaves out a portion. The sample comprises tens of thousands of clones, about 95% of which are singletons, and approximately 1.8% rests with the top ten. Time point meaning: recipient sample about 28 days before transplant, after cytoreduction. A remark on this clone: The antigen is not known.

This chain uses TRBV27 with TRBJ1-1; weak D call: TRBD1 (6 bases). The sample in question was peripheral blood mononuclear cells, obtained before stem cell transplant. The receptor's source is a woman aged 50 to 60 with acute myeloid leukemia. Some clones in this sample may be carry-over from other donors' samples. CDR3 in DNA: TGTGCCAGCAGACCGGGGGCGCGGACTGAAGCTTTCTTT. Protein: CASRPGARTEAFF.